A selection of T cell receptor beta chains follows, all from one sample in a study of blood T cell repertoires in COVID-19. Data came from immunoSEQ multiplex PCR; TCRdb stores just in-frame clones and leaves some out. The data show fewer than 150,000 clones, over 75% seen once. Sample: peripheral blood. Source of these receptors: a man over 45 with acute or convalescent COVID-19. CDR3s include the opening cysteine and the closing phenylalanine or tryptophan. Each record gives: clone size, CDR3 length, D gene, J gene, V gene, CDR3 protein, CDR3 DNA. A D gene is named only where the DNA matches it firmly. Part of the rows lack a size; the others show once, few, many or a class for expanded clones.

size: NA
length: 12
D: NA
J: TRBJ1-1
V: TRBV13
CDR3: CASSVGHPEAFF
DNA: TGTGCCAGCAGTGTTGGGCATCCTGAAGCTTTCTTT

size: NA
length: 14
D: TRBD1
J: TRBJ2-7
V: TRBV9
CDR3: CASSVGDSSYEQYF
DNA: TGTGCCAGCAGCGTAGGGGACAGTTCCTACGAGCAGTACTTC

size: NA
length: 16
D: NA
J: TRBJ2-5
V: TRBV6-2/TRBV6-3
CDR3: CASSYPLGQGGETQYF
DNA: TGTGCCAGCAGTTACCCTCTAGGACAGGGAGGGGAGACCCAGTACTTC

size: NA
length: 17
D: NA
J: TRBJ2-7
V: TRBV11-2
CDR3: CASSSFPPGFPHYEQYF
DNA: TGTGCCAGCAGCTCGTTCCCCCCAGGGTTTCCCCACTACGAGCAGTACTTC

size: NA
length: 12
D: NA
J: TRBJ2-7
V: TRBV11-2
CDR3: CASSSQSYEQYF
DNA: TGTGCCAGCAGCTCACAGTCGTACGAGCAGTACTTC

size: NA
length: 11
D: TRBD1
J: TRBJ2-5
V: TRBV24-1
CDR3: CATSTGGTQYF
DNA: TGTGCCACCTCGACAGGGGGGACCCAGTACTTC

size: NA
length: 14
D: TRBD1
J: TRBJ1-6
V: TRBV5-1
CDR3: CASSLTGVVSPLHF
DNA: TGCGCCAGCAGCTTGACAGGGGTAGTTTCACCCCTCCACTTT

size: NA
length: 14
D: NA
J: TRBJ1-2
V: TRBV2
CDR3: CASSESPNNYGYTF
DNA: TGTGCCAGCAGCGAAAGCCCAAACAACTATGGCTACACCTTC

size: NA
length: 17
D: TRBD2
J: TRBJ2-5
V: TRBV25-1
CDR3: CASSDLPGLAALETQYF
DNA: TGTGCCAGCAGTGATCTACCGGGTCTAGCGGCTCTGGAGACCCAGTACTTC

size: NA
length: 16
D: TRBD2
J: TRBJ2-7
V: TRBV27
CDR3: CASSLLGTSGKYEQYF
DNA: TGTGCCAGCAGTTTACTCGGGACTAGCGGGAAATACGAGCAGTACTTC

size: NA
length: 18
D: TRBD1
J: TRBJ2-2
V: TRBV11-3
CDR3: CASSLDRIGAGGTGELFF
DNA: TGTGCCAGCAGCTTAGACCGTATTGGGGCAGGGGGCACCGGGGAGCTGTTTTTT

size: NA
length: 17
D: TRBD2
J: TRBJ2-5
V: TRBV7-6
CDR3: CASSSGLAGNAQETQYF
DNA: TGTGCCAGCAGCTCGGGACTAGCGGGGAACGCACAAGAGACCCAGTACTTC

size: once
length: 12
D: NA
J: TRBJ1-2
V: TRBV19
CDR3: CASNSGFYGYTF
DNA: TGTGCCAGCAACTCGGGGTTCTATGGCTACACCTTC

size: NA
length: 15
D: NA
J: TRBJ2-7
V: TRBV5-1
CDR3: CASSLGGGSLYEQYF
DNA: TGCGCCAGCAGCTTGGGTGGGGGCTCTTTGTACGAGCAGTACTTC

size: NA
length: 17
D: NA
J: TRBJ2-7
V: TRBV27
CDR3: CASSLEAGGWARDEQYF
DNA: TGTGCCAGCAGTTTAGAAGCCGGGGGATGGGCACGCGACGAGCAGTACTTC

size: NA
length: 14
D: TRBD2
J: TRBJ2-1
V: TRBV5-1
CDR3: CASRLAGSYNEQFF
DNA: TGCGCCAGCAGGTTAGCGGGCTCCTACAATGAGCAGTTCTTC

size: NA
length: 14
D: NA
J: TRBJ2-2
V: TRBV7-6
CDR3: CASPALTGTGELFF
DNA: TGTGCCAGCCCCGCTTTAACGGGGACCGGGGAGCTGTTTTTT

size: few
length: 13
D: TRBD1
J: TRBJ1-1
V: TRBV19
CDR3: CASSVDRGTEAFF
DNA: TGTGCCAGTAGTGTCGACAGGGGCACAGAAGCTTTCTTT

size: NA
length: 15
D: NA
J: TRBJ2-2
V: TRBV5-6
CDR3: CASALGTLLTGELFF
DNA: TGTGCCAGCGCTCTGGGGACACTCCTCACCGGGGAGCTGTTTTTT

size: few
length: 14
D: TRBD1
J: TRBJ2-7
V: TRBV19
CDR3: CASSIRQGPYEQYF
DNA: TGTGCCAGTAGTATTCGACAGGGGCCCTACGAGCAGTACTTC

size: NA
length: 15
D: TRBD2
J: TRBJ2-1
V: TRBV6-4
CDR3: CASSARLAGDGEQFF
DNA: TGTGCCAGCAGTGCACGACTAGCGGGAGATGGTGAGCAGTTCTTC

size: once
length: 17
D: NA
J: TRBJ2-3
V: TRBV13
CDR3: CASSSTRVATRTDTQYF
DNA: TGTGCCAGCAGCTCGACGAGAGTAGCCACTCGCACAGATACGCAGTATTTT

size: NA
length: 16
D: TRBD2
J: TRBJ2-7
V: TRBV29-1
CDR3: CSVVFSSGFSSYEQYF
DNA: TGCAGCGTTGTGTTTAGTAGCGGGTTCTCCTCCTACGAGCAGTACTTC

size: NA
length: 19
D: NA
J: TRBJ1-5
V: TRBV7-2
CDR3: CASSLVPGQLNYSNQPQHF
DNA: TGTGCCAGCAGCTTAGTTCCAGGGCAGCTTAATTATAGCAATCAGCCCCAGCATTTT

size: few
length: 13
D: NA
J: TRBJ1-2
V: TRBV7-8
CDR3: CASRRGEGGGYTF
DNA: TGTGCCTCCCGCCGGGGGGAGGGTGGTGGCTACACCTTC

size: NA
length: 16
D: TRBD1
J: TRBJ2-3
V: TRBV5-1
CDR3: CASSLLQGVDTDTQYF
DNA: TGCGCCAGCAGCTTGTTACAGGGGGTAGACACAGATACGCAGTATTTT

size: few
length: 13
D: NA
J: TRBJ2-7
V: TRBV12-3/TRBV12-4
CDR3: CASSQDPGYEQYF
DNA: TGTGCCAGCAGTCAAGACCCAGGATACGAGCAGTACTTC

size: NA
length: 14
D: TRBD1
J: TRBJ1-2
V: TRBV5-1
CDR3: CASSLDRGHYGYTF
DNA: TGCGCCAGCAGCTTGGACAGGGGGCACTATGGCTACACCTTC

size: NA
length: 14
D: NA
J: TRBJ2-2
V: TRBV25-1
CDR3: CASTRDIRSGELFF
DNA: TGTGCCAGCACCCGGGACATTCGATCCGGGGAGCTGTTTTTT

size: NA
length: 13
D: NA
J: TRBJ2-7
V: TRBV15
CDR3: CATSGARSYEQYF
DNA: TGTGCCACCAGCGGGGCACGGAGTTACGAGCAGTACTTC

size: NA
length: 15
D: TRBD2
J: TRBJ2-5
V: TRBV2
CDR3: CASSEGLGGAETQYF
DNA: TGTGCCAGCAGTGAGGGACTAGGCGGGGCAGAGACCCAGTACTTC

size: NA
length: 12
D: NA
J: TRBJ1-5
V: TRBV14
CDR3: CASSLSNQPQHF
DNA: TGTGCCAGCAGCCTAAGCAATCAGCCCCAGCATTTT

size: NA
length: 13
D: TRBD1
J: TRBJ1-1
V: TRBV30
CDR3: CAWGTGVGTEAFF
DNA: TGTGCCTGGGGGACAGGGGTCGGCACTGAAGCTTTCTTT

size: NA
length: 12
D: NA
J: TRBJ2-5
V: TRBV6-5
CDR3: CASSAAAETQYF
DNA: TGTGCCAGCAGCGCGGCGGCTGAGACCCAGTACTTC

size: NA
length: 16
D: NA
J: TRBJ1-5
V: TRBV18
CDR3: CASSPGGPNSNQPQHF
DNA: TGTGCCAGCTCACCCGGGGGGCCAAATAGCAATCAGCCCCAGCATTTT

size: NA
length: 15
D: TRBD1
J: TRBJ2-7
V: TRBV28
CDR3: CASSSGGGHPNEQYF
DNA: TGTGCCAGCAGTTCAGGGGGCGGCCACCCAAACGAGCAGTACTTC

size: NA
length: 13
D: NA
J: TRBJ1-2
V: TRBV5-5
CDR3: CASSQTGNYGYTF
DNA: TGTGCCAGCAGCCAGACAGGCAACTATGGCTACACCTTC

size: NA
length: 13
D: TRBD1
J: TRBJ1-1
V: TRBV2
CDR3: CASREGQGSEAFF
DNA: TGTGCCAGCAGGGAGGGACAGGGTTCTGAAGCTTTCTTT

size: NA
length: 13
D: NA
J: TRBJ1-1
V: TRBV5-4
CDR3: CASPELSNTEAFF
DNA: TGTGCCAGCCCCGAACTTTCGAACACTGAAGCTTTCTTT

size: NA
length: 14
D: TRBD2
J: TRBJ2-1
V: TRBV6-5
CDR3: CATTGTSDGFGQFF
DNA: TGTGCCACAACCGGGACTAGCGACGGATTTGGTCAGTTCTTC

size: NA
length: 14
D: NA
J: TRBJ2-5
V: TRBV19
CDR3: CASRAPGDGGTQYF
DNA: TGTGCGAGCCGGGCCCCAGGGGACGGTGGGACCCAGTACTTC

size: NA
length: 14
D: TRBD1
J: TRBJ2-5
V: TRBV5-4
CDR3: CASSPKTGDETQYF
DNA: TGTGCCAGCAGCCCGAAGACAGGGGACGAGACCCAGTACTTC

size: NA
length: 13
D: NA
J: TRBJ2-5
V: TRBV7-3
CDR3: CASSLETTGTQYF
DNA: TGTGCCAGCAGCCTGGAGACTACGGGGACCCAGTACTTC

size: NA
length: 14
D: NA
J: TRBJ2-7
V: TRBV5-8
CDR3: CASSLDQGNSEQYF
DNA: TGTGCCAGCAGCTTGGACCAGGGGAATAGCGAGCAGTACTTC

size: NA
length: 15
D: NA
J: TRBJ2-2
V: TRBV10-1
CDR3: CASSVGQRRTGELFF
DNA: TGCGCCAGCAGTGTAGGCCAGAGGCGTACCGGGGAGCTGTTTTTT

size: NA
length: 14
D: NA
J: TRBJ1-5
V: TRBV5-1
CDR3: CASSVDGGDQPQHF
DNA: TGCGCCAGCAGCGTTGACGGAGGTGATCAGCCCCAGCATTTT

size: NA
length: 12
D: NA
J: TRBJ1-2
V: TRBV29-1
CDR3: CSVPFGSYGYTF
DNA: TGCAGCGTCCCCTTCGGGTCGTATGGCTACACCTTC

size: NA
length: 16
D: NA
J: TRBJ1-2
V: TRBV7-8
CDR3: CASSLVGGVTNYGYTF
DNA: TGTGCCAGCAGCTTAGTAGGCGGGGTTACTAACTATGGCTACACCTTC

size: NA
length: 14
D: TRBD1
J: TRBJ1-1
V: TRBV4-1
CDR3: CASSQAGQGVKAFF
DNA: TGCGCCAGCAGCCAGGCCGGACAGGGGGTGAAAGCTTTCTTT

size: few
length: 20
D: TRBD1
J: TRBJ2-7
V: TRBV5-4
CDR3: CASSRLFGLRLGQGTYEQYF
DNA: TGTGCCAGCAGCCGACTCTTTGGACTACGATTGGGACAGGGGACCTACGAGCAGTACTTC

size: few
length: 15
D: TRBD1
J: TRBJ2-2
V: TRBV3-1/TRBV3-2
CDR3: CASRLGQGVGGELFF
DNA: TGTGCCAGCAGGCTGGGACAGGGGGTTGGCGGGGAGCTGTTTTTT

size: NA
length: 15
D: TRBD1
J: TRBJ1-2
V: TRBV4-2
CDR3: CASSQGTGKDYGYTF
DNA: TGTGCCAGCAGCCAAGGGACAGGGAAGGACTATGGCTACACCTTC

size: NA
length: 15
D: TRBD1
J: TRBJ1-2
V: TRBV3-1/TRBV3-2
CDR3: CASSQGTGGSRGYTF
DNA: TGTGCCAGCAGCCAAGGGACAGGGGGTTCGAGAGGCTACACCTTC

size: NA
length: 17
D: NA
J: TRBJ1-2
V: TRBV18
CDR3: CASSASGGGIGNYGYTF
DNA: TGTGCCAGCTCCGCGTCGGGCGGGGGTATTGGCAACTATGGCTACACCTTC